The sequence of this T cell receptor (beta chain) was determined in a study of T cell responses to AZD1222 COVID-19 vaccine. Study results and limitations: White British people made up most donors, females outnumbered males, and clonal diversity was possibly underestimated.

Produced via immunoSEQ multiplex PCR; TCRdb's table is partial and in-frame only. The sample contains approximately 65,000 clones, over 60% of which appear only once. The ends lost 0 bases at V and 5 bases at J; junction bases unmatched: 6. Germline loops: CDR1 SGDLS, CDR2 YYNGEE. CDR3 length equals 15 residues. A few counts support this clone. The antigen is undetermined. The chain uses TRBV9 and TRBJ2-7; the match to TRBD1 covers 9 bases. Sample: peripheral blood, taken on day 0 of AZD1222 vaccination. This receptor was identified in an adult in good health. DNA of the CDR3: TGTGCCAGCAGCGTAGGCGGGACAGGGACCCACGAGCAGTACTTC. Translated, it gives CASSVGGTGTHEQYF. Supplemented by reference TRBV9 and TRBJ2-7, the full variable domain reads DSGVTQTPKHLITATGQRVTLRCSPRSGDLSVYWYQQSLDQGLQFLIQYYNGEERAKGNILERFSAQQFPDLHSELNLSSLELGDSALYFCASSVGGTGTHEQYFGPGTRLTVT.